Each of the 8 T cell receptor beta chains below was sequenced from the same sample in a study of T-cell memory formation after mild COVID-19. TCRdb re-called the 5' RACE reads through MiXCR, storing one row per CDR3 protein. In the table there are roughly 370,000 distinct CDR3 sequences, more than 15% of which are singletons. The sample consisted of PBMCs or a T cell subset sorted from them (not recorded which). The receptors originated from a young man who had mild COVID-19 (a few samples of this study predate the infection). Cell type and time point are not known.

The table lists this clonotype with a few counts. This chain uses TRBV5-1 with TRBJ2-2, with D possibly TRBD2 on 5 matching bases. V lost 4 bases, J lost 2 bases, and 18 bases lay in between. There are 17 residues in the CDR3. CDR1 and CDR2 from the germline V gene are SGHRS and YFSETQ. CDR3 DNA: TGCGCCAGCAGCCCCGGAAGCCTAGCCGATAACACCGGGGAGCTGTTTTTT. Translation gives CASSPGSLADNTGELFF.

About this clonotype: A much more abundant neighbour one base away suggests this may be a read error. V and J are TRBV12-3 or TRBV12-4 and TRBJ1-3; perhaps TRBD1 as D (5 bases). The CDR3 spans 13 residues. The CDR3 protein is CDSSAWGGSHIYF. In DNA form, the CDR3 reads TGTGACAGCAGTGCATGGGGGGGGTCCCACATATATTTT.

At least ten counts were recorded for this clonotype. This chain uses TRBV5-6 with TRBJ2-5; unclear D gene. V was clipped by 3 bases and J by 1 base, with 10 bases between them. The CDR3 sequence is 14 residues long. Germline lookup yields CDR1 SGHDT and CDR2 YYEEEE. The chain's CDR3 is CASSSGPFQETQYF. Written as DNA, the CDR3 is TGTGCCAGCAGCTCCGGACCCTTCCAAGAGACCCAGTACTTC.

The V and J genes are TRBV13 and TRBJ2-5; no definite D call. Looked up from germline, CDR1 is PRHDT and CDR2 is FYEKMQ (reference sequence). The V gene lost 4 bases and the J gene lost 2 bases, with 11 bases spanning the gap. The CDR3 length is 14 residues. CDR3 coding DNA: TGTGCCAGCAGCTCAACTTCAGAACAAGAGACCCAGTACTTC. The encoded protein is CASSSTSEQETQYF.

This clonotype was observed a few times. V usage is TRBV28 and J usage is TRBJ2-3; TRBD2 matches 7 bases. With V trimmed by 9 bases and J by 4 bases, 19 bases remained unmatched. From germline, CDR1 is MDHEN and CDR2 SYDVKM. The CDR3 totals 17 residues. This chain's CDR3 is CASIPVRGVFVSDTQYF. CDR3 DNA sequence: TGTGCCAGTATCCCGGTCCGGGGGGTTTTCGTATCAGATACGCAGTATTTT.

This clonotype was seen repeatedly, ten times or more. The rearrangement links TRBV5-1 to TRBJ1-1, with D perhaps TRBD1 (5 bases). The CDR3 is 16 residues long. Trimming took off 0 bases at V and 0 bases at J, with 12 bases between the two ends. Germline values: CDR1 SGHRS, CDR2 YFSETQ. The CDR3 sequence is CASSLVGGGMNTEAFF. The CDR3 nucleotides read TGCGCCAGCAGCTTGGTCGGTGGGGGAATGAACACTGAAGCTTTCTTT.

This clonotype was seen a handful of times. V gene TRBV20-1 combines with J gene TRBJ2-2; tentatively, D is TRBD1 (6 bases). Trimming removed 1 base at V and 6 bases at J, with 12 bases between. The CDR3 has 14 residues. Germline V gives CDR1 DFQATT, CDR2 SNEGSKA (reference sequence). CDR3 region: CSARADRRAGELFF. As DNA, the CDR3 is TGCAGTGCTAGAGCCGACAGGAGAGCCGGGGAGCTGTTTTTT.

This chain connects TRBV7-2 to TRBJ1-3, with D maybe TRBD1 (6 bases). The CDR3 totals 16 residues. The germline V gene encodes CDR1 SGHTA and CDR2 FQGNSA. Trimming pared 1 base from V and 1 base from J, leaving 11 bases between. The CDR3 protein is CASSLGPQGSGNTIYF. In DNA, the CDR3 is TGTGCCAGCAGCTTAGGCCCACAGGGATCTGGAAACACCATATATTTT.